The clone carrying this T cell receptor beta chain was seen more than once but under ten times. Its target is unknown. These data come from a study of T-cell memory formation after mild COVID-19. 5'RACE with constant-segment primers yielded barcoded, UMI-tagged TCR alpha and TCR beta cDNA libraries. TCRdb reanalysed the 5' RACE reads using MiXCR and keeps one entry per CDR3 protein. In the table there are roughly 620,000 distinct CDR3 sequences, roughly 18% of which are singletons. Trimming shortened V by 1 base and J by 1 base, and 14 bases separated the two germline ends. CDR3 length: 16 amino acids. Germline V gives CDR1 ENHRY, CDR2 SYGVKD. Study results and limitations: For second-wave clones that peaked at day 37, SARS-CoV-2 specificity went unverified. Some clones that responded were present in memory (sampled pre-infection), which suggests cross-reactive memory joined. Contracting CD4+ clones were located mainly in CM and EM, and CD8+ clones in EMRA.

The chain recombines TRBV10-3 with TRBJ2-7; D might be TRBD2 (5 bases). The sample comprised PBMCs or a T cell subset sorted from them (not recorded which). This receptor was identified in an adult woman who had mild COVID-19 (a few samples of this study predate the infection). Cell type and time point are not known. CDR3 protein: CAISEFPDSPSYEQYF. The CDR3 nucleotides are TGTGCCATCAGTGAGTTTCCGGACTCGCCATCCTACGAGCAGTACTTC.